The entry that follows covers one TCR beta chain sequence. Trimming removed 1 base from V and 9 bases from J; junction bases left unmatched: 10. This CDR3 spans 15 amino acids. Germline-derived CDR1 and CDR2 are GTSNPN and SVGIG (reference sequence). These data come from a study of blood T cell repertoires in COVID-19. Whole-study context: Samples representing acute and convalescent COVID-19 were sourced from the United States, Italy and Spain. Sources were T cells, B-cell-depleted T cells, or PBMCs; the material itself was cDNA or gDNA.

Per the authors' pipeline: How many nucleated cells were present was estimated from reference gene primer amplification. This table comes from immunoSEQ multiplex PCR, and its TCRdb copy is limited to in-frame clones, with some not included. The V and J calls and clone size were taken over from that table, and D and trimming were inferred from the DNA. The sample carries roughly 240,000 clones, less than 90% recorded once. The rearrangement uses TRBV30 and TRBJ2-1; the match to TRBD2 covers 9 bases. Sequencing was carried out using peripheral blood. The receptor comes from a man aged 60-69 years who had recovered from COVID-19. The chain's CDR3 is CAWSAESGRLGEQFF. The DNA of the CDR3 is TGTGCCTGGAGTGCAGAGAGCGGGAGGTTAGGTGAGCAGTTCTTC.